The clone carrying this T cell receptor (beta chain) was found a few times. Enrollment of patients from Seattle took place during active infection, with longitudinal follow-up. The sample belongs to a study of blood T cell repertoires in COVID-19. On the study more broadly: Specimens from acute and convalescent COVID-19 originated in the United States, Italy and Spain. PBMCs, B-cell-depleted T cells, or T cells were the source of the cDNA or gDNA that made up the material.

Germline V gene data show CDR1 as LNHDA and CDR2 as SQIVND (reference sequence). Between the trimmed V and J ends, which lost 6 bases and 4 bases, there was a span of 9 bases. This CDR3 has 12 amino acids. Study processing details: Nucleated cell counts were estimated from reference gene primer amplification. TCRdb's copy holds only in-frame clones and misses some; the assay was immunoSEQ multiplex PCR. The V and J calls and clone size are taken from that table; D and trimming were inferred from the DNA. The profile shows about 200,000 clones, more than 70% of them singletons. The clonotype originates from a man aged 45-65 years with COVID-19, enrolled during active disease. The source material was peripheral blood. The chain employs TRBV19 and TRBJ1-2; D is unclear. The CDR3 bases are TGTGCCAGTAGGGGAGAGACCTATGGCTACACCTTC. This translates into CASRGETYGYTF.